This T cell receptor (beta chain) originates from a study of Graves' ophthalmopathy and Graves' hyperthyroidism. Amplification of the TCR beta CDR3 regions used RNA transcripts (as template). First-round RT-PCR employed HTBI primers, with a second-round multiplex PCR after it. TCRdb itself ran the multiplex PCR reads through MiXCR, one entry per CDR3 protein. The sample shows about 1.1 million distinct CDR3 sequences, about 40% of them seen only once. The sample taken for sequencing was peripheral blood or thyroid tissue (not recorded which). This sequence originates from an adult man with Graves' hyperthyroidism.

The CDR3 protein is CSAPGQGAQGYTF. Here the CDR3 DNA reads TGCAGTGCTCCGGGACAGGGGGCGCAGGGCTACACCTTC. The V gene is TRBV20-1, the J gene TRBJ1-2; 12 bases are shared with TRBD1. Germline values: CDR1 DFQATT, CDR2 SNEGSKA (reference sequence). The CDR3 covers 13 residues. The V gene end was trimmed by 5 bases and the J gene end by 8 bases; junction bases not matched to a gene: 6.